The next 15 T cell receptor beta chains were all read from a single sample in a study of blood T cell repertoires in COVID-19. Clones were sequenced by immunoSEQ multiplex PCR, and TCRdb holds only the in-frame ones, with some missing. The sample has about half a million clones; approximately 85% are singletons. Source material: peripheral blood. The receptors were gathered from a human donor in a cohort sampled during active COVID-19.

This clone has a single count. The chain has TRBV9 and TRBJ1-5; possibly TRBD1 for D (6 bases). CDR1 and CDR2 (germline): SGDLS, YYNGEE. Trimming left V 4 bases short and J 5 bases short, with 10 bases between. This CDR3 has 13 residues. CDR3 coding DNA: TGTGCCAGCAGCTCCGGACAGCATCAGCCCCAGCATTTT. Translating gives CASSSGQHQPQHF.

The CDR3 region is CASTPGQGDQETQYF. The CDR3 DNA reads as TGTGCCAGCACCCCAGGGCAGGGGGACCAAGAGACCCAGTACTTC. The chain has TRBV2 and TRBJ2-5, with TRBD1 matching over 7 bases. Germline loops: CDR1 SNHLY, CDR2 FYNNEI. Trimming at V came to 7 bases and at J to 0 bases, leaving 8 bases not matched to a gene. The CDR3 has 15 amino acids.

This clone came up once. DNA of the CDR3: TGCGCCAGCAGCCGCGCAAGGGGGCTAGCGGGAGGGGATACGCAGTATTTT. This codes for CASSRARGLAGGDTQYF. V gene TRBV4-3 combines with J gene TRBJ2-3, with 12 bases lining up with TRBD2. Germline loops: CDR1 LGHNA, CDR2 YSLEER. V was clipped by 4 bases and J by 6 bases; unmatched bases: 11. The CDR3 sequence is 17 residues long.

The V gene is TRBV5-1, the J gene TRBJ1-1; the match to TRBD1 covers 7 bases. The CDR3 has 18 residues. Trimming removed 3 bases from V and 5 bases from J; junction bases left unmatched: 19. Germline V gene data show CDR1 as SGHRS and CDR2 as YFSETQ. The CDR3 is CASSSPHPGQTTTTEAFF. CDR3 bases: TGCGCCAGCAGCTCACCTCACCCGGGACAGACGACGACAACTGAAGCTTTCTTT.

The chain employs TRBV5-4 and TRBJ2-3, with 12 bases aligning to TRBD2. The CDR3 is 17 residues long. J was trimmed by 0 bases and V by 3 bases; bases with no gene match: 5. The germline V gene encodes CDR1 SGHNT and CDR2 YYREEE (reference sequence). The CDR3 sequence is CASSSGTSGPSTDTQYF. Written as DNA, the CDR3 is TGTGCCAGCAGCTCCGGGACTAGCGGGCCTAGCACAGATACGCAGTATTTT.

This rearrangement joins TRBV27 to TRBJ2-7, with D unresolved. Germline V gene data show CDR1 as MNHEY and CDR2 as SMNVEV (reference sequence). The V and J ends lost 5 bases and 0 bases respectively, with 17 bases between them. This CDR3 comprises 16 residues. The CDR3 is CASSPVTIGSSYEQYF. The CDR3 DNA follows: TGTGCCAGCAGTCCAGTTACTATTGGTAGCTCCTACGAGCAGTACTTC.

This clone turned up a few times. This chain uses TRBV6-5 with TRBJ2-1; 13 bases fit TRBD2. Trimming took 7 bases from V and 8 from J; bases not matched to a gene: 8. The CDR3 runs 15 residues. Germline assignment: CDR1 MNHEY and CDR2 SVGAGI. Here the CDR3 reads CASTYGLAGEDEQFF. The CDR3 bases are TGTGCCAGCACCTACGGACTAGCGGGAGAGGATGAGCAGTTCTTC.

The J gene is TRBJ1-2, the V gene TRBV7-2; perhaps TRBD1 as D (6 bases). This CDR3 region has 15 residues. Trimming took 4 bases from V and 4 from J, leaving 16 bases between them. Germline lookup yields CDR1 SGHTA and CDR2 FQGNSA. CDR3 DNA sequence: TGTGCCAGCAGCTCACAGGGTCGGTCTGGCTATGGCTACACCTTC. This codes for CASSSQGRSGYGYTF.

The genes are TRBV9 and TRBJ2-1; TRBD1 aligns across 9 bases. The V gene end was trimmed by 3 bases and the J gene end by 4 bases; junction bases not matched to a gene: 5. The germline V gene encodes CDR1 SGDLS and CDR2 YYNGEE. The CDR3 is 15 residues long. For the CDR3, the DNA is TGTGCCAGCAGCGCCGCCGGGACAGGGTACAATGAGCAGTTCTTC. Its translation: CASSAAGTGYNEQFF.

This chain uses TRBV29-1 with TRBJ2-3; 8 bases match TRBD2. The germline V gene has CDR1 SQVTM and CDR2 ANQGSEA. J was trimmed by 6 bases and V by 7 bases; bases with no gene match: 15. CDR3 size: 15 residues. The CDR3 loop reads CSANDGREVSDTQYF. As DNA, the CDR3 is TGCAGCGCCAACGATGGGCGGGAGGTCTCTGATACGCAGTATTTT.

This chain joins TRBV7-8 and TRBJ2-7, with 8 nucleotides matching TRBD2. V was clipped by 7 bases and J by 6 bases; unmatched bases: 11. The CDR3 totals 14 residues. CDR1 and CDR2 (germline): SGHVS, FQNEAQ. Here the CDR3 DNA reads TGTGCCAGCATCGCGGGAGGAACCGGAGGCGAGCAGTACTTC. Its protein product is CASIAGGTGGEQYF.

V and J are TRBV7-6 and TRBJ2-1; 7 nucleotides match TRBD2. Trimming at V came to 5 bases and at J to 2 bases, leaving 3 bases not matched to a gene. This CDR3 is built from 14 residues. Germline values: CDR1 SGHVS, CDR2 FNYEAQ. The CDR3 bases are TGTGCCAGCAGCCCTACTAGCGCCTACAATGAGCAGTTCTTC. It encodes CASSPTSAYNEQFF.

This chain links TRBV11-2 with TRBJ1-4; D remains ambiguous. The V end lost 3 bases, the J end lost 0 bases, and 11 bases lay between the germline ends. The CDR3 covers 16 residues. Germline V gene lookup returns CDR1 SGHAT and CDR2 FQNNGV. The CDR3 protein is CASSLVAGATNEKLFF. CDR3 DNA: TGTGCCAGCAGCTTGGTGGCGGGTGCAACTAATGAAAAACTGTTTTTT. Complete variable domain (other parts from reference TRBV11-2 and TRBJ1-4): EAGVAQSPRYKIIEKRQSVAFWCNPISGHATLYWYQQILGQGPKLLIQFQNNGVVDDSQLPKDRFSAERLKGVDSTLKIQPAKLEDSAVYLCASSLVAGATNEKLFFGSGTQLSVL.

Only one count was recorded for this clone. V gene TRBV30 combines with J gene TRBJ2-5, with TRBD1 as a possible D gene (5 bases). The CDR3 sequence is 13 residues long. Germline V gene data show CDR1 as GTSNPN and CDR2 as SVGIG (reference sequence). The V gene lost 4 bases and the J gene lost 2 bases, with 11 bases spanning the gap. CDR3 DNA sequence: TGTGCCTGGACCTCAGGGTTGCAAGAGACCCAGTACTTC. Translation gives CAWTSGLQETQYF.

Details on this clone: Other DNA variants within this sample encode the same CDR3. This chain joins TRBV5-6 and TRBJ1-1; maybe TRBD1 (5 bases). Trimming removed 1 base from V and 3 bases from J, with 13 bases in between. The CDR3 totals 15 residues. Germline assignment: CDR1 SGHDT and CDR2 YYEEEE. Here the CDR3 reads CASSLSPQGHTEAFF. CDR3 DNA sequence: TGTGCCAGCAGCTTGTCTCCCCAGGGCCACACTGAAGCTTTCTTT.